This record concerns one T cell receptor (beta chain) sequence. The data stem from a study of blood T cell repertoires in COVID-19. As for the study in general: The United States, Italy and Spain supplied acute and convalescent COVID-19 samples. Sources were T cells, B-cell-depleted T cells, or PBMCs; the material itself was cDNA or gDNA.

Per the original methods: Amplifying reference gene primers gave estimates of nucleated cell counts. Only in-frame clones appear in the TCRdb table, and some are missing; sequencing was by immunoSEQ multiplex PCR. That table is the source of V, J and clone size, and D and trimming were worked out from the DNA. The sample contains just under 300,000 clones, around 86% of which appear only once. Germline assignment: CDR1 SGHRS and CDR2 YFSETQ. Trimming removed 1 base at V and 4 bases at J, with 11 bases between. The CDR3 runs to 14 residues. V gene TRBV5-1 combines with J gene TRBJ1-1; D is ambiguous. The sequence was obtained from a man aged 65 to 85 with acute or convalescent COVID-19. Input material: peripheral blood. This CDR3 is CASSLNSEGTEAFF. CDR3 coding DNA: TGCGCCAGCAGCTTGAATAGCGAGGGCACTGAAGCTTTCTTT.